This T cell receptor beta chain comes out of a study of T cell repertoires in cytomegalovirus infection. Looking at the study overall: A matching HLA type, together with CMV infection, was signaled by public TCR beta signatures.

One entry per CDR3 protein results from TCRdb running MiXCR on the reads. The table has about 450,000 distinct CDR3 sequences, approximately 30% seen once. This receptor was taken from a human donor in good health (CMV status not recorded). Some clones in this sample may be carry-over from other donors' samples. Sequences were obtained from PBMCs.

CDR3 DNA: TGTGCCAGCAGCGCTCGGGATGGCTACACCTTC. It is translated as CASSARDGYTF. The rearrangement links TRBV5-6 to TRBJ1-2; D remains ambiguous. The germline CDR1 and CDR2 sequences are SGHDT and YYEEEE. The CDR3 totals 11 residues. Trimming left V 4 bases short and J 6 bases short, with 7 bases between.